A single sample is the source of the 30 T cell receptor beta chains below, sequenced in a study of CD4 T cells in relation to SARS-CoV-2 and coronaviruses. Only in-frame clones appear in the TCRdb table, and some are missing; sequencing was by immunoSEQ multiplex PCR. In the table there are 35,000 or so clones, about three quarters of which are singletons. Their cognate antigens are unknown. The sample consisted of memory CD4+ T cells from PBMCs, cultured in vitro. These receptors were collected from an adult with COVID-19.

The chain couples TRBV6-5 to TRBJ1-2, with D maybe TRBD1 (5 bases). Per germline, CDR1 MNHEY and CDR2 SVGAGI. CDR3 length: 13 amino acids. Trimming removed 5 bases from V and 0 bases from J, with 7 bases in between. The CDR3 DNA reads TGTGCCAGCAGTCTGGACACTAACTATGGCTACACCTTC. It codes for CASSLDTNYGYTF.

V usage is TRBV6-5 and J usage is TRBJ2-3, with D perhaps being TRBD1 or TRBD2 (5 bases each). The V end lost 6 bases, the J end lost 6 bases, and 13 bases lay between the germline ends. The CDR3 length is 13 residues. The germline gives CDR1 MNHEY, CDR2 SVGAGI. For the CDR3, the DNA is TGTGCCAGCAGAGGGACGGCTTCGGATACGCAGTATTTT. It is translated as CASRGTASDTQYF.

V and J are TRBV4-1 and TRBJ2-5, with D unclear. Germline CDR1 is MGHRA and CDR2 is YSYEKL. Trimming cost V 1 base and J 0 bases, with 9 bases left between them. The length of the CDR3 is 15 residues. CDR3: CASSQATPHQETQYF. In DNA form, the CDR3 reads TGCGCCAGCAGCCAAGCGACACCGCACCAAGAGACCCAGTACTTC.

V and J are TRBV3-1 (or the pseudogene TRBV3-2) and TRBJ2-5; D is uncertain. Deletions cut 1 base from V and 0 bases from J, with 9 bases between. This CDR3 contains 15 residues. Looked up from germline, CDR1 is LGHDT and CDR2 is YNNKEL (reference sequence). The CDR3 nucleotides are TGTGCCAGCAGCCAAGCTGGAAGGGACCAAGAGACCCAGTACTTC. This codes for CASSQAGRDQETQYF.

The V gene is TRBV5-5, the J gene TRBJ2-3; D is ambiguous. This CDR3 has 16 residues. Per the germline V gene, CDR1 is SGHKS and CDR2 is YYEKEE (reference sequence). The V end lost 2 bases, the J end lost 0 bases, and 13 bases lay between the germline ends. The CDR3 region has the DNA TGTGCCAGCAGCTTTAGGACCGGCCTAAGCACAGATACGCAGTATTTT. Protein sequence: CASSFRTGLSTDTQYF. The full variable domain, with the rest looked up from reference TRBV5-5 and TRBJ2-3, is DAGVTQSPTHLIKTRGQQVTLRCSPISGHKSVSWYQQVLGQGPQFIFQYYEKEERGRGNFPDRFSARQFPNYSSELNVNALLLGDSALYLCASSFRTGLSTDTQYFGPGTRLTVL.

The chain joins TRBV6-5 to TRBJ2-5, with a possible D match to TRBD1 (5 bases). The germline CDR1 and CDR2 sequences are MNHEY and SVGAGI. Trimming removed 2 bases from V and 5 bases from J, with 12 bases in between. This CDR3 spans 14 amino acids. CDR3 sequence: CASSYRGRAETQYF. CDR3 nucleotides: TGTGCCAGCAGTTACCGTGGCAGGGCGGAGACCCAGTACTTC.

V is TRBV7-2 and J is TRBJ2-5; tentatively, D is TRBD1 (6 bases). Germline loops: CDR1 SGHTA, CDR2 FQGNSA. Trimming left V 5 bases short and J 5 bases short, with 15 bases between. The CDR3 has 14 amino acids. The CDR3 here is CASSTYRAGETQYF. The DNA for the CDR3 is TGTGCCAGCAGCACTTACAGGGCGGGTGAGACCCAGTACTTC.

CDR3 DNA: TGTGCCAGTAGTATGGTGGGGACTAGCGGGAGGGCCGAACACGAGCAGTACTTC. Its protein product is CASSMVGTSGRAEHEQYF. The chain has TRBV19 and TRBJ2-7; TRBD2 agrees at 16 bases. Trimming removed 3 bases from V and 5 bases from J; junction bases left unmatched: 10. Germline V gives CDR1 LNHDA, CDR2 SQIVND (reference sequence). The CDR3 length is 18 residues.

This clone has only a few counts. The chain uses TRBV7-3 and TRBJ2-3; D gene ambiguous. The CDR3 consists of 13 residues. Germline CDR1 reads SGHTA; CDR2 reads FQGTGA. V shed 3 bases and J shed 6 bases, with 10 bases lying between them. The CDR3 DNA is TGTGCCAGCAGCTTCCAGCCATCGGATACGCAGTATTTT. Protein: CASSFQPSDTQYF.

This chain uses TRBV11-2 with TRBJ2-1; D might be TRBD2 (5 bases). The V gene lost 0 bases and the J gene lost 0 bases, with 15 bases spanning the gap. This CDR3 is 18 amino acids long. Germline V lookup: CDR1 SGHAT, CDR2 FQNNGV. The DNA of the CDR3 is TGTGCCAGCAGCTTAGATTTTTGGGGAGCTAGCTCCTACAATGAGCAGTTCTTC. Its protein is CASSLDFWGASSYNEQFF.

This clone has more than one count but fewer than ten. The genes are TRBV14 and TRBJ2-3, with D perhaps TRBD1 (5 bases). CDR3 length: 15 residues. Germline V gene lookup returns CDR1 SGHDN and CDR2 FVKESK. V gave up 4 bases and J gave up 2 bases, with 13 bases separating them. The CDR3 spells CASSPLGQITDTQYF. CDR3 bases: TGTGCCAGCAGCCCTCTAGGACAAATCACAGATACGCAGTATTTT.

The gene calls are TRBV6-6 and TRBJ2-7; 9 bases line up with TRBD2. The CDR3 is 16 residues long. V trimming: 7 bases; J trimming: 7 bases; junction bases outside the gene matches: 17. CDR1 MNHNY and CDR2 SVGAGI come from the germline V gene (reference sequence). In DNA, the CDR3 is TGTGCCAGCACTCGCCGGGTGGCGGGAGGGCCTGAGGAGCAGTACTTC. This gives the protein CASTRRVAGGPEEQYF.

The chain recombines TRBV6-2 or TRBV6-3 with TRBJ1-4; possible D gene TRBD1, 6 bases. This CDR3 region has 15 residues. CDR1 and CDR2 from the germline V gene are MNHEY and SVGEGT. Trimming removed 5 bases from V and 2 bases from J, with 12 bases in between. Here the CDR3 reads CASSNPDRTNEKLFF. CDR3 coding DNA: TGTGCCAGCAGTAACCCTGACAGGACTAATGAAAAACTGTTTTTT.

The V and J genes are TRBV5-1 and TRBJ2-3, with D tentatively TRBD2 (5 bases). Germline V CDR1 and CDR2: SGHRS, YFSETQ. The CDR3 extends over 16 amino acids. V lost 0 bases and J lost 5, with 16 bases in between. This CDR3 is CASSLGTLAEGDTQYF. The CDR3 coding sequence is TGCGCCAGCAGCTTGGGTACGCTAGCAGAGGGAGATACGCAGTATTTT. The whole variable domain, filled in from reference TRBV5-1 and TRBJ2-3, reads KAGVTQTPRYLIKTRGQQVTLSCSPISGHRSVSWYQQTPGQGLQFLFEYFSETQRNKGNFPGRFSGRQFSNSRSEMNVSTLELGDSALYLCASSLGTLAEGDTQYFGPGTRLTVL.

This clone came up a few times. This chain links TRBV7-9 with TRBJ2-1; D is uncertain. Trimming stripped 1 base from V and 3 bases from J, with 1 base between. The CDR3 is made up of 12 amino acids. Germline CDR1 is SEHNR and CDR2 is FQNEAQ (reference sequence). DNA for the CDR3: TGTGCCAGCAGCTTAGGCTACAATGAGCAGTTCTTC. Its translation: CASSLGYNEQFF.

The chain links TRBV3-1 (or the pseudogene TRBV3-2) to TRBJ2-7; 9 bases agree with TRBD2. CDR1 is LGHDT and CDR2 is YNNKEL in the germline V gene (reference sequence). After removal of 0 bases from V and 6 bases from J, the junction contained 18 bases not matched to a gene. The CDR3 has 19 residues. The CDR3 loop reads CASSQDWTGFGGRVVEQYF. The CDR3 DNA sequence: TGTGCCAGCAGCCAAGACTGGACCGGATTTGGCGGGAGGGTGGTCGAGCAGTACTTC.

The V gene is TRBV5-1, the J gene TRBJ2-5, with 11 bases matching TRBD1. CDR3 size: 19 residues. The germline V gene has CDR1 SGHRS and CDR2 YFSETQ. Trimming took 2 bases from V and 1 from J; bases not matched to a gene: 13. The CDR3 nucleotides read TGCGCCAGCAGCTTAATCGGACAGGGGGCTAGCGGGGTCCAAGAGACCCAGTACTTC. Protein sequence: CASSLIGQGASGVQETQYF.

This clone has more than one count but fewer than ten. As DNA, the CDR3 is TGTGCCAGTAGTATAGGGGAAGCCAAAAACATTCAGTACTTC. Amino acid sequence: CASSIGEAKNIQYF. The chain has TRBV19 and TRBJ2-4; D ambiguous. Germline CDR1 and CDR2: LNHDA and SQIVND (reference sequence). V was pared by 1 base and J by 0 bases, with 4 bases between. The CDR3 runs 14 residues.

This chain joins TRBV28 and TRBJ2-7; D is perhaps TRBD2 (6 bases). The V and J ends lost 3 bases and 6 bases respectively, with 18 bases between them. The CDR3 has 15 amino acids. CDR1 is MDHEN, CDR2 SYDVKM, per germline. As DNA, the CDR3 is TGTGCCAGCAGTTTGAGCCTCGGGCTAGCGTCCGAGCAGTACTTC. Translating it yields CASSLSLGLASEQYF.

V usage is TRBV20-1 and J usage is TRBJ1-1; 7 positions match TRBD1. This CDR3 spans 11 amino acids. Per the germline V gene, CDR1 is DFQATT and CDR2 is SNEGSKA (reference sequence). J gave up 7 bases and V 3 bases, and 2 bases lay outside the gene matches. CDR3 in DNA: TGCAGTGCTAGGGGGACAGTTGAAGCTTTCTTT. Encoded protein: CSARGTVEAFF.

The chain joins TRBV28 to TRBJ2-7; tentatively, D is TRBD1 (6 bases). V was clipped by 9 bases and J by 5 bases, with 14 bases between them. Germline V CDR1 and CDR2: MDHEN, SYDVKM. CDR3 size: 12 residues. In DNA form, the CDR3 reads TGTGCCAGTACGGGACAAACGCACGAGCAGTACTTC. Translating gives CASTGQTHEQYF.

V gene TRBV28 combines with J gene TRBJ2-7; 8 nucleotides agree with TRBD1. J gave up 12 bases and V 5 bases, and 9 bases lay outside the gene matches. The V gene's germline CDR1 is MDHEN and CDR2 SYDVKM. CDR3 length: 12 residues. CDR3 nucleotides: TGTGCCAGCAGTATAAACCGGGACAGGCCGTACTTC. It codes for CASSINRDRPYF.

CDR3 DNA sequence: TGTGCCAGCAGCTTAGCTAGCGAGAACACCGGGGAGCTGTTTTTT. This encodes CASSLASENTGELFF. The chain joins TRBV7-9 to TRBJ2-2; TRBD2 might be the D (5 bases). The CDR3 contains 15 residues. Germline CDR1 SEHNR, CDR2 FQNEAQ (reference sequence). Trimming took 0 bases from V and 1 from J, leaving 6 bases between them. The full variable domain, completed using reference TRBV7-9 and TRBJ2-2, is DTGVSQNPRHKITKRGQNVTFRCDPISEHNRLYWYRQTLGQGPEFLTYFQNEAQLEKSRLLSDRFSAERPKGSFSTLEIQRTEQGDSAMYLCASSLASENTGELFFGEGSRLTVL.

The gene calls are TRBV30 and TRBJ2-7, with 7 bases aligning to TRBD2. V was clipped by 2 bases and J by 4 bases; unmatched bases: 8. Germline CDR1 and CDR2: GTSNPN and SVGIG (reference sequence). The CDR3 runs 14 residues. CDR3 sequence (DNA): TGTGCCTGGAGTTTCGGGACTATCACTTACGAGCAGTACTTC. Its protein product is CAWSFGTITYEQYF.

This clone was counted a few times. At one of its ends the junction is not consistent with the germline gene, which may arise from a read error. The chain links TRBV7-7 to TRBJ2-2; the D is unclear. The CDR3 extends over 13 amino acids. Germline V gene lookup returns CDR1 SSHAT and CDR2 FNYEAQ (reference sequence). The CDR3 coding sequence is TGTGCTAGCAGCTTAGCTGGTCCCGGGGAGCTGTTTTTT. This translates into CASSLAGPGELFF.

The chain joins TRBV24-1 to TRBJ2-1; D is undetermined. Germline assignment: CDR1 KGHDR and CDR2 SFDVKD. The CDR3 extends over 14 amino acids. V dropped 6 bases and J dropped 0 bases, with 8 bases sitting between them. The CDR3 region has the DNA TGTGCCACCAGTTCCCAAAGCTCCTACAATGAGCAGTTCTTC. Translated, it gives CATSSQSSYNEQFF.

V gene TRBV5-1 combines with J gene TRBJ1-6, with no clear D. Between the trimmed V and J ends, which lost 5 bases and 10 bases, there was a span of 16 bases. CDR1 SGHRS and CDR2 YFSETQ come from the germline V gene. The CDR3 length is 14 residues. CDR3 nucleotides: TGCGCCAGCAGACTGGATGGGAACGTATCACCCCTCCACTTT. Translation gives CASRLDGNVSPLHF.

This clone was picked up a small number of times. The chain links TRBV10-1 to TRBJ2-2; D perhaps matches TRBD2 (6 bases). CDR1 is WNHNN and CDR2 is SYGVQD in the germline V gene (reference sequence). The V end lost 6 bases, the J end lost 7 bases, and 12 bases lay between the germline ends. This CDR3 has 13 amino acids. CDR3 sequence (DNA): TGCGCCAGCAGGACGGGGGACCACGGGGAGCTGTTTTTT. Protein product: CASRTGDHGELFF.

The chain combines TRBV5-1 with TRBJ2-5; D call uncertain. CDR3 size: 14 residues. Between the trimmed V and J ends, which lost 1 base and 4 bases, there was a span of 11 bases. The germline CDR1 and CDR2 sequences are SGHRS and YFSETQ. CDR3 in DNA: TGCGCCAGCAGCTTGTACGGCCCGGGAGAGACCCAGTACTTC. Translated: CASSLYGPGETQYF.

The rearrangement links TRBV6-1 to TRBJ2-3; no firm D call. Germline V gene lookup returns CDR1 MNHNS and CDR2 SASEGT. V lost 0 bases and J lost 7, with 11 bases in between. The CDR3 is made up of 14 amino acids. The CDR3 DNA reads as TGTGCCAGCAGTGAAGCGATGAGCACCCATACGCAGTATTTT. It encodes CASSEAMSTHTQYF.